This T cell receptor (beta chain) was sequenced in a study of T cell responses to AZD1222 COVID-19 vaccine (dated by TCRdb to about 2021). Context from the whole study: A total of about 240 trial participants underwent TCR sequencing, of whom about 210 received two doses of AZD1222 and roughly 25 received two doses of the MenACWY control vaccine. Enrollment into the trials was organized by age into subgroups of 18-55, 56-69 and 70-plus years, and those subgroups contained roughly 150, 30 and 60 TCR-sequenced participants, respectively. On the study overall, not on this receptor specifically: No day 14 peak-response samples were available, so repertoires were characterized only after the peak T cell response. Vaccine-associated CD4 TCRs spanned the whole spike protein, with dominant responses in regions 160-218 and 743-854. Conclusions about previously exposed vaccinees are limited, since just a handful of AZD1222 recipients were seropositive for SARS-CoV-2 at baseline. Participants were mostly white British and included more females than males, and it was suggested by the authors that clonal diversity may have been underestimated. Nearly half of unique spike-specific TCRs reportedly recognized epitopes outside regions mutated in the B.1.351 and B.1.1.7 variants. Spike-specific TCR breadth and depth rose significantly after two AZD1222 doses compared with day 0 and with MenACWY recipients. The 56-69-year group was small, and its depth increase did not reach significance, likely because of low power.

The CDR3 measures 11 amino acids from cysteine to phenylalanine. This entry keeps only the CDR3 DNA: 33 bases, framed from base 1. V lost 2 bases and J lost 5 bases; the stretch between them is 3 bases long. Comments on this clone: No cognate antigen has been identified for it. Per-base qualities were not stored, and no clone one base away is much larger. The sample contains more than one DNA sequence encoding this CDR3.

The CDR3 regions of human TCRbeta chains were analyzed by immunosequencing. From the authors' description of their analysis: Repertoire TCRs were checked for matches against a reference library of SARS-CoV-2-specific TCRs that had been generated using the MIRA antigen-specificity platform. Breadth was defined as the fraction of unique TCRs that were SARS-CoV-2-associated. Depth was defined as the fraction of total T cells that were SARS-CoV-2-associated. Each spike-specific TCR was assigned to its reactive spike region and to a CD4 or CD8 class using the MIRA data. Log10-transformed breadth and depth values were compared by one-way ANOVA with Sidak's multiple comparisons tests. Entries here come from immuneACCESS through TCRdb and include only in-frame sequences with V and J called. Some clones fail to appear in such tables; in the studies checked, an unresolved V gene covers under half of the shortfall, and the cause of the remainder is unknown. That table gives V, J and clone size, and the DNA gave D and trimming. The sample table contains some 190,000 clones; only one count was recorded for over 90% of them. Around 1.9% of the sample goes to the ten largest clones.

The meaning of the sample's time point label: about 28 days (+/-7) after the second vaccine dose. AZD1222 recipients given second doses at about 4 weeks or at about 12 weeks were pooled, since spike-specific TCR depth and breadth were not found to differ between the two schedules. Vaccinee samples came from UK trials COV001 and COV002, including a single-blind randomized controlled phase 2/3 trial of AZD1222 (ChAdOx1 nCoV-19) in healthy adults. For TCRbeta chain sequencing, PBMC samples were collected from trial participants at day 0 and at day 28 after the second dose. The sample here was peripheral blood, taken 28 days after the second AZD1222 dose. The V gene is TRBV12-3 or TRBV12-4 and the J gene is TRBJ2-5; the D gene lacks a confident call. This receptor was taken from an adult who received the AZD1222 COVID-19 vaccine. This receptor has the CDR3 CASSLRETQYF. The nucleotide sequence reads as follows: TGTGCCAGCAGTTTAAGGGAGACCCAGTACTTC.